This T cell receptor beta chain emerged from a study of blood T cell repertoires in COVID-19. Overall study: COVID-19 samples collected from the United States, Italy and Spain covered acute and convalescent phases. The analysed material was cDNA or gDNA that came from T cells, B-cell-depleted T cells, or PBMCs.

Germline assignment: CDR1 SGHRS and CDR2 YFSETQ. The CDR3 has 16 amino acids. V lost 4 bases to trimming and J lost 0 bases, with 14 bases between them. Methods used by the authors: Nucleated cell number was recorded as an estimate derived from reference gene primer amplification. TCRdb's table, derived via immunoSEQ multiplex PCR, lists solely in-frame clones and lacks some. For V, J and clone size, that table is used; D and trimming come from the DNA. The sample records about 180,000 clones, 80% to 90% being singletons. In its sample, this clone was seen a few times. The rearrangement joins TRBV5-1 to TRBJ1-3, with a tentative D call TRBD1 (6 bases). The clonotype originates from a man aged 65 to 85 with active or convalescent COVID-19. Sequenced material: peripheral blood. The CDR3, as DNA: TGCGCCAGCAGCGTGACAGGAGTCGGCTCTGGAAACACCATATATTTT. It codes for CASSVTGVGSGNTIYF.